This T cell receptor beta chain was sequenced during a study of immune cell composition in non-small cell lung cancer. Template was genomic DNA from frozen, unsorted single-cell suspensions. Clones were sequenced by immunoSEQ multiplex PCR, and TCRdb holds only the in-frame ones, with some missing. The table records approximately 2,100 clones, about 80% of them present only once. A word on this clone: Antigen: not known.

Study-wide results and limits: TIL tumour reactivity correlated with maximal tumour-associated clone frequency in adenocarcinoma.

The CDR3 extends over 15 amino acids. J lost 0 bases, V lost 6 bases, and 5 bases had no gene match. The germline CDR1 and CDR2 sequences are SEHNR and FQNEAQ (reference sequence). The V gene is TRBV7-9, the J gene TRBJ2-3; TRBD2 matches at 8 bases. This receptor was identified in a human donor with non-small cell lung cancer. Sequenced material: lung tumor tissue. The CDR3 region is CASSRTSTSTDTQYF. In DNA, the CDR3 is TGTGCCAGCAGTCGGACTAGCACTAGCACAGATACGCAGTATTTT.